This T cell receptor beta chain was profiled in a study of T cells in Graves' hyperthyroidism and ophthalmopathy. This clonotype was recorded a few times. The length of the CDR3 is 19 residues. Germline CDR1 and CDR2: LNHDA and SQIVND (reference sequence). The junction had 17 bases not matched to a gene; V was cut back by 6 bases and J by 4 bases. Amplification targeted TCR beta CDR3 regions from RNA transcripts. HTBI primers drove first-round RT-PCR of the TCR CDR3. One entry per CDR3 protein, called by TCRdb with MiXCR from the multiplex PCR reads. Of 700,000 or so distinct CDR3 sequences listed, approximately 15% are singletons.

Source material: blood. The sequence was obtained from a woman in her fifties or sixties with Graves' ophthalmopathy. The chain has TRBV19 and TRBJ2-3, with 12 bases aligning to TRBD2. The CDR3 bases are TGTGCCAGTAGCAAAAGGACTAGCGGGAATATCCCCAAGGCAGATACGCAGTATTTT. Translating gives CASSKRTSGNIPKADTQYF.